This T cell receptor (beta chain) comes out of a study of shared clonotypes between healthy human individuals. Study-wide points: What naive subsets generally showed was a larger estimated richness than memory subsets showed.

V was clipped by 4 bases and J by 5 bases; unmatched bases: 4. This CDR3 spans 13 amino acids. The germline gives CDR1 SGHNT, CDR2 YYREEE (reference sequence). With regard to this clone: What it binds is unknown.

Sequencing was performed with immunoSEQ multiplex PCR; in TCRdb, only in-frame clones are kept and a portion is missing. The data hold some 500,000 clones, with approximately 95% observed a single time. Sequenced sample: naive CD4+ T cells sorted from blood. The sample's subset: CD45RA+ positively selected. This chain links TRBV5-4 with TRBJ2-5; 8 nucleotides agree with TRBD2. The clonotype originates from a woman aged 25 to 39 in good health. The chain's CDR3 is CASSPGTSETQYF. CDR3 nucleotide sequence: TGTGCCAGCAGCCCAGGGACTAGTGAGACCCAGTACTTC. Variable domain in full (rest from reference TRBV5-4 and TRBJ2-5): ETGVTQSPTHLIKTRGQQVTLRCSSQSGHNTVSWYQQALGQGPQFIFQYYREEENGRGNFPPRFSGLQFPNYSSELNVNALELDDSALYLCASSPGTSETQYFGPGTRLLVL.